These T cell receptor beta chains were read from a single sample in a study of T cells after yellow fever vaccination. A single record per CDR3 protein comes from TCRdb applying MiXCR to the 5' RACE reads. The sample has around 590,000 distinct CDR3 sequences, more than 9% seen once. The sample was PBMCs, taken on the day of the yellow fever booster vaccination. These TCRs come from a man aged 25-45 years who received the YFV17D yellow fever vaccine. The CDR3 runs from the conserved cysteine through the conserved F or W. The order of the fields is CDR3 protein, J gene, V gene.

cdr3_aa: CASSVGPSGAGELFF; j_call: TRBJ2-2; v_call: TRBV9
cdr3_aa: CASTDGETSGSSYNEQFF; j_call: TRBJ2-1; v_call: TRBV10-1
cdr3_aa: CASSSDGTWQFF; j_call: TRBJ2-1; v_call: TRBV11-2
cdr3_aa: CASSRGGSWGSEQFF; j_call: TRBJ2-1; v_call: TRBV14
cdr3_aa: CASTLTDSTDTQYF; j_call: TRBJ2-3; v_call: TRBV19
cdr3_aa: CASSQVGSPYNEQFF; j_call: TRBJ2-1; v_call: TRBV14
cdr3_aa: CASSLAYGSPAKNIQYF; j_call: TRBJ2-4; v_call: TRBV7-2
cdr3_aa: CASGLAGRETQYF; j_call: TRBJ2-5; v_call: TRBV6-1
cdr3_aa: CQAGPGFF; j_call: TRBJ2-1; v_call: TRBV7-9
cdr3_aa: CASSQDRTYEQYF; j_call: TRBJ2-7; v_call: TRBV4-3
cdr3_aa: CASSRDRGSQETQYF; j_call: TRBJ2-5; v_call: TRBV7-9
cdr3_aa: CATLRDPGTGTQYF; j_call: TRBJ2-3; v_call: TRBV10-3
cdr3_aa: CASSMAATRSYNEQFF; j_call: TRBJ2-1; v_call: TRBV19
cdr3_aa: CAVSVDSHTTDTQYF; j_call: TRBJ2-3; v_call: TRBV10-3
cdr3_aa: CASSLDLGGRTGELFF; j_call: TRBJ2-2; v_call: TRBV5-1
cdr3_aa: CASSPRDSGREQYF; j_call: TRBJ2-7; v_call: TRBV18
cdr3_aa: CASSLNIQETQYF; j_call: TRBJ2-5; v_call: TRBV5-1
cdr3_aa: CASSPGIAANTGELFF; j_call: TRBJ2-2; v_call: TRBV18
cdr3_aa: CASSSQGARTDTQYF; j_call: TRBJ2-3; v_call: TRBV5-1
cdr3_aa: CASRSDRGVQETQYF; j_call: TRBJ2-5; v_call: TRBV5-1
cdr3_aa: CASSLSVLDTQYF; j_call: TRBJ2-3; v_call: TRBV28
cdr3_aa: CASSPLRDAADTQYF; j_call: TRBJ2-3; v_call: TRBV18
cdr3_aa: CSAQRGLAYEQYF; j_call: TRBJ2-7; v_call: TRBV20-1
cdr3_aa: CASSVGGLETQYF; j_call: TRBJ2-5; v_call: TRBV7-8
cdr3_aa: CASSQEETGSYEQYF; j_call: TRBJ2-7; v_call: TRBV3-1
cdr3_aa: CASSPEGGGEQFF; j_call: TRBJ2-1; v_call: TRBV12-3/TRBV12-4
cdr3_aa: CASNPHGTSSQETQYF; j_call: TRBJ2-5; v_call: TRBV7-9
cdr3_aa: CASSGDLSSYNEQFF; j_call: TRBJ2-1; v_call: TRBV19
cdr3_aa: CASSQDAAAGRQFF; j_call: TRBJ2-1; v_call: TRBV4-3